Shown below are 18 T cell receptor beta chains from a single sample sequenced in a study of radiation and T cells in renal cell carcinoma. Sequencing used immunoSEQ multiplex PCR; TCRdb keeps in-frame clones, though not all of them. The sample lists tens of thousands of clones, about 85% occurring once. The time point was: blood 4 weeks post-SBRT, at nephrectomy. Treatment of the sample: 15 Gy SBRT to primary tumor, nephrectomy 4 weeks later. The sample in question was blood, obtained from a patient whose treatment included radiotherapy and nephrectomy. The receptor set was obtained from a man aged 50 or older with renal cell carcinoma.

As regards this clone: A much bigger clone sits one base away, suggesting this may be a read error. Distinct nucleotide sequences in the sample also encode this CDR3. J is TRBJ2-5 and V is TRBV5-8, with D perhaps TRBD2 (5 bases). The CDR3 is 14 residues long. V was clipped by 5 bases and J by 6 bases, with 17 bases between them. CDR1 SGHTS and CDR2 YDEGEE come from the germline V gene. Here the CDR3 reads CASSWTRAPKTQYF. CDR3 in DNA: TGTGCCAGCAGTTGGACGCGGGCTCCCAAGACCCAGTACTTC.

The chain's CDR3 is CASSLGTRRDQETQYF. CDR3 in DNA: TGTGCCAGCAGCTTGGGGACACGACGGGACCAAGAGACCCAGTACTTC. V and J are TRBV5-8 and TRBJ2-5; maybe TRBD1 (5 bases). Germline CDR1 is SGHTS and CDR2 is YDEGEE. Trimming pared 0 bases from V and 0 bases from J, leaving 12 bases between. The CDR3 covers 16 residues.

This clone turned up a few times. This chain connects TRBV28 to TRBJ1-1, with D uncertain. V lost 6 bases and J 1 base, leaving 9 bases between the germline ends. Germline CDR1 and CDR2: MDHEN and SYDVKM. This CDR3 contains 13 residues. Written as DNA, the CDR3 is TGTGCCAGCAGGGGCGATGGGAACACTGAAGCTTTCTTT. It specifies CASRGDGNTEAFF.

This clone was seen once. The chain couples TRBV6-5 to TRBJ2-3; the D gene is possibly TRBD1 (6 bases). Germline CDR1 is MNHEY and CDR2 is SVGAGI. The V end lost 6 bases, the J end lost 4 bases, and 17 bases lay between the germline ends. The CDR3 is 15 residues long. In DNA form, the CDR3 reads TGTGCCAGCAGCTCCACCCCACAGGGAGCAGATACGCAGTATTTT. It specifies CASSSTPQGADTQYF.

The J gene is TRBJ2-5, the V gene TRBV6-1; maybe TRBD2 (7 bases). The CDR3 spans 15 residues. The germline CDR1 and CDR2 sequences are MNHNS and SASEGT. The V gene lost 7 bases and the J gene lost 1 base, with 16 bases spanning the gap. The CDR3 DNA reads as TGTGCCAGCAACTTGGAGGGGGGGCCCCAAGAGACCCAGTACTTC. It translates to CASNLEGGPQETQYF.

The V and J genes are TRBV30 and TRBJ2-1, with D perhaps TRBD2 (6 bases). The V end was cut by 5 bases, the J end by 8 bases, with 25 bases between. The CDR3 extends over 16 amino acids. Germline V gene sequence: CDR1 GTSNPN, CDR2 SVGIG (reference sequence). The CDR3 is CAWSVLGRDGFDEQFF. CDR3 coding DNA: TGTGCCTGGTCCGTACTTGGGCGGGATGGGTTTGATGAGCAGTTCTTC. The whole variable domain, filled in from reference TRBV30 and TRBJ2-1, reads SQTIHQWPATLVQPVGSPLSLECTVEGTSNPNLYWYRQAAGRGLQLLFYSVGIGQISSEVPQNLSASRPQDRQFILSSKKLLLSDSGFYLCAWSVLGRDGFDEQFFGPGTRLTVL.

The chain has TRBV9 and TRBJ2-7; 9 nucleotides agree with TRBD1. The CDR3 sequence is 14 residues long. The germline gives CDR1 SGDLS, CDR2 YYNGEE. V lost 0 bases and J lost 7; bases outside the gene matches: 5. In DNA, the CDR3 is TGTGCCAGCAGCGTAGGGACAGGGGTAGGTGAGCAGTACTTC. This codes for CASSVGTGVGEQYF.

The rearrangement joins TRBV7-9 to TRBJ2-5, with unresolved D. The ends were cut back, 0 bases at V and 8 bases at J, with 7 bases in the middle. The germline CDR1 and CDR2 sequences are SEHNR and FQNEAQ (reference sequence). The CDR3 has 12 residues. CDR3 coding DNA: TGTGCCAGCAGCTTAGCGCAACGAACCCAGTACTTC. Protein product: CASSLAQRTQYF.

This clone was recorded only once. The chain employs TRBV13 and TRBJ2-1; TRBD2 is a possible D gene (5 bases). Germline V gene data show CDR1 as PRHDT and CDR2 as FYEKMQ (reference sequence). The CDR3 spans 14 residues. With 3 bases removed from V and 7 bases from J, the gap between germline ends came to 13 bases. The CDR3 spells CASSFRDWGNEQFF. In nucleotides, the CDR3 is TGTGCCAGCAGCTTCCGGGATTGGGGTAATGAGCAGTTCTTC. Filled out from reference TRBV13 and TRBJ2-1, the complete variable domain reads AAGVIQSPRHLIKEKRETATLKCYPIPRHDTVYWYQQGPGQDPQFLISFYEKMQSDKGSIPDRFSAQQFSDYHSELNMSSLELGDSALYFCASSFRDWGNEQFFGPGTRLTVL.

The rearrangement links TRBV9 to TRBJ2-5; the D call may be TRBD1 or TRBD2 (5 bases each). Germline V lookup: CDR1 SGDLS, CDR2 YYNGEE. CDR3 size: 14 residues. The ends were cut back, 3 bases at V and 1 base at J, with 10 bases in the middle. CDR3 in DNA: TGTGCCAGCAGCGCTACAGGACTCCAAGAGACCCAGTACTTC. It specifies CASSATGLQETQYF.

The rearrangement uses TRBV19 and TRBJ2-6; 11 positions agree with TRBD1. Germline V CDR1 and CDR2: LNHDA, SQIVND (reference sequence). The trim removed 10 bases at V and 0 bases at J, leaving 8 bases unmatched. The CDR3 totals 17 residues. The CDR3 here is CATSTGTGGSGANVLTF. For the CDR3, the DNA is TGTGCCACCTCAACCGGGACAGGGGGCTCTGGGGCCAACGTCCTGACTTTC.

The rearrangement links TRBV20-1 to TRBJ2-7; TRBD2 matches 7 bases. Germline loops: CDR1 DFQATT, CDR2 SNEGSKA (reference sequence). With 5 bases clipped from V and 3 bases from J, the junction kept 1 base outside the gene matches. The CDR3 sequence is 11 residues long. The CDR3 protein is CSAASGYEQYF. The CDR3 nucleotides are TGCAGTGCTGCTAGCGGCTACGAGCAGTACTTC.

This clone was recorded once. This chain connects TRBV6-1 to TRBJ2-3; perhaps D is TRBD1 or TRBD2 (5 bases each). Germline CDR1 and CDR2: MNHNS and SASEGT. Trimming pared 7 bases from V and 6 bases from J, leaving 17 bases between. The CDR3 loop spans 14 amino acids. This CDR3 reads CASIMGPTGDTQYF. DNA of the CDR3: TGTGCCAGCATAATGGGACCCACGGGGGATACGCAGTATTTT.

V gene TRBV5-1 combines with J gene TRBJ1-2; 8 bases line up with TRBD1. The germline CDR1 and CDR2 sequences are SGHRS and YFSETQ. This CDR3 has 14 amino acids. Germline trimming cut 2 bases from V and 4 bases from J; bases unmatched to any gene: 4. The CDR3 DNA reads as TGCGCCAGCAGCTTAGCACAGGGGGGCTATGGCTACACCTTC. The encoded protein is CASSLAQGGYGYTF.

This clone was counted a single time. The chain couples TRBV10-3 to TRBJ1-1, with TRBD1 as a possible D gene (6 bases). CDR1 and CDR2 (germline): ENHRY, SYGVKD. This CDR3 has 16 residues. Trimming pared 4 bases from V and 1 base from J, leaving 16 bases between. CDR3 sequence reads: CAISARERQENTEAFF. CDR3 nucleotide sequence: TGTGCCATCAGTGCCCGGGAGAGACAGGAGAACACTGAAGCTTTCTTT.

This clone has a single count. The junction departs from the called germline gene at one end, perhaps through a read error. This chain joins TRBV7-2 and TRBJ2-7; D not resolved. The CDR3 is made up of 15 amino acids. Germline assignment: CDR1 SGHTA and CDR2 FQGNSA. CDR3 coding DNA: TGTGCCAGCAGCAACCAAACCCCGTTTCGAGGTGGCGTAGGGTTC. Its translation is CASSNQTPFRGGVGF.

V is TRBV4-2 and J is TRBJ2-5; tentatively, D is TRBD1 (7 bases). Trimming took 2 bases from V and 5 from J, leaving 21 bases between them. The CDR3 totals 17 residues. The germline gives CDR1 LGHNA, CDR2 YNFKEQ. CDR3 amino acids: CASSQIQNTGAGETQYF. The CDR3 nucleotides read TGTGCCAGCAGCCAAATCCAGAATACAGGGGCGGGGGAGACCCAGTACTTC.

V usage is TRBV6-5 and J usage is TRBJ2-6; D remains ambiguous. V was trimmed by 7 bases and J by 2 bases, leaving 9 bases between them. In germline, CDR1 is MNHEY, CDR2 SVGAGI. The CDR3 is made up of 14 amino acids. The chain's CDR3 is CASTRLPGANVLTF. CDR3 sequence (DNA): TGTGCCAGCACCCGTTTGCCTGGGGCCAACGTCCTGACTTTC.